This paragraph covers one TCR beta chain sequence. This clone was counted a few times. This clone's antigen is unknown. No much larger clone exists at a distance of one base, and base qualities are not known. The entire amount of isolated RNA was reverse transcribed using the High Capacity cDNA Reverse Transcription Kit, so the sequenced TCRB transcripts were expressed ones. Deep immunoSEQ sequencing was performed on naive, central memory and regulatory T cell samples, with an average of roughly 4 million total reads per sample. Sorted cells were lysed in RLT buffer and RNA was extracted with DNase-treated RNeasy Micro or Mini kits, depending on cell number. Each cell subset was processed on its own to prevent cross-contamination, while patient and healthy donor samples were processed together. TCRB sequences were amplified from cDNA with the immunoSEQ multiplex PCR, producing 87-bp fragments spanning the CDR3 region. The amplicons were sequenced using the Illumina HiSeq platform. Concerning the study's data processing: Synthetic template baselines were used to correct PCR bias computationally, reads within Hamming distance 2 were collapsed together, and singletons that could not be merged were discarded. By aligning reads against IMGT, V, D and J genes, CDR3 length, and insertions or deletions at six rearrangement sites were assigned. Within each subset, clonotype counts were normalized to the number of sorted cells before true diversity and Gini coefficients were calculated with the tcR R package. The overlap coefficient, calculated on TCRB nucleotide sequences, was used to quantify repertoire sharing. As a proxy for the pre-selection repertoire, out-of-frame TCRB sequences from naive cells were analyzed. The table comes from immuneACCESS by way of TCRdb, which keeps in-frame sequences with V and J called. Part of the clones is missing from these tables; in studies checked, under half for an unresolved V gene and the rest for unknown reasons. From that table come the V and J calls and clone size; the DNA was used to work out D and trimming. This sample holds 250,000 to 300,000 clones; about 23% were observed only once. Of the sample, around 0.011% falls within the top ten clones.

Each donor gave one peripheral blood draw, roughly 0.12 L on average, collected into heparinised tubes. Using a panel that included CD45RO, CCR7, CD25, CD127, CD95 and CD27, naive, central memory, regulatory and stem cell-like memory CD4+ T cells were sorted on a BD FACSAria II. A purity above 95% was achieved for all sorted populations. PBMCs were isolated immediately by Lymphoprep density gradient centrifugation and stained directly without culture. Samples were stained and sorted in pairs, with one healthy donor and one patient per experiment, so that batch effects were minimized. The entry originates in a study of beta chain features in type 1 diabetes (dated by TCRdb to between 2017 and 2018). Study-wide context: Mean age, gender distribution, total cell number and subset yield did not differ between patients and healthy donors. A total of approximately 110,000,000 sorted cells were examined across all samples, and a strong correlation was observed between cell number per subset and RNA yield. In the study, TCRB repertoires of sorted circulating CD4+ T cell subsets from recently diagnosed type 1 diabetes patients were compared with those of matched healthy donors. Regulatory and stem cell-like memory subsets were obtained from only 8 patients and roughly 8 healthy donors, while naive and central memory subsets were obtained from all 30 or so donors.

The full study reports these points: Because small numbers of individuals were included in the HLA sub-analyses, any influence of HLA type on TCRB rearrangement was left unresolved. Sequencing cDNA rather than genomic DNA could over-represent highly expressing activated cells, although activation and CD3 levels did not differ between groups. A moderate but significant shortening of TCRB CDR3 length was observed in type 1 diabetes patients in all four CD4+ subsets. Shorter templates might be favored by PCR, yet because patient and control samples were amplified and corrected together, any such skew would affect both groups equally. Naive, central memory and regulatory TCRB repertoires appeared to be more similar among patients than among healthy donors. Fewer insertions and more nucleotide deletions at VDJ recombination sites were observed in patients with type 1 diabetes, implying thymic rearrangement abnormalities.

The receptor comes from a woman aged 25 to 39 with type 1 diabetes. The sequenced sample was naive CD4+ T cells from blood. The sample's cell subset or site label, in plain terms: true naive CD4+ T cells.

The CDR3 protein: CASSQQGGRGNQPQHF. At the DNA level, the sequence is TGTGCCAGCTCTCAACAGGGGGGAAGGGGCAATCAGCCCCAGCATTTT. The chain links TRBV18 with TRBJ1-5, and 8 bases in between align with TRBD1. Germline trimming: 6 bases from V, 2 bases from J; junction bases outside gene matches: 9. In the germline V gene, CDR1 corresponds to KGHSH and CDR2 to LQKENI. Measured from the cysteine to the phenylalanine, the CDR3 is 16 residues long. Of the read, only the CDR3 DNA is kept; its 48 bases are in frame from base 1.